The 32 T cell receptor beta chains in this list originate from one sample, sequenced in a study of T cells in Graves' hyperthyroidism and ophthalmopathy. Researchers amplified the TCR beta CDR3 regions from RNA transcripts. The HTBI primer set drove a first-round RT-PCR of the TCR CDR3. Using its own MiXCR run on the multiplex PCR reads, TCRdb lists one record per CDR3 protein. This sample has 480,000 or so distinct CDR3 sequences, with over 45% found just once. The sequencing sample was made of peripheral blood or thyroid tissue (not recorded which). The origin of the receptors is an adult woman with Graves' disease, either hyperthyroidism or ophthalmopathy (not recorded which).

This clonotype came up once. The gene calls are TRBV29-1 and TRBJ1-2, with D uncertain. Trimming stripped 7 bases from V and 4 bases from J, with 13 bases between. Germline CDR1 is SQVTM and CDR2 is ANQGSEA. The CDR3 runs to 12 residues. DNA for the CDR3: TGCAGCGGGGAAGACCGGTCCTATGGCTACACCTTC. Amino acid sequence: CSGEDRSYGYTF.

J is TRBJ2-5 and V is TRBV5-1; 7 nucleotides agree with TRBD1. The germline V gene encodes CDR1 SGHRS and CDR2 YFSETQ. Losses at the gene ends were 2 bases for V and 3 bases for J; bases not matched to a gene: 13. The CDR3 loop spans 17 amino acids. The CDR3 nucleotides read TGCGCCAGCAGCTTAACCGGGACAGTCTCAAGAAAAGAGACCCAGTACTTC. It translates to CASSLTGTVSRKETQYF. Together with reference TRBV5-1 and TRBJ2-5, the CDR3 gives the full variable domain: KAGVTQTPRYLIKTRGQQVTLSCSPISGHRSVSWYQQTPGQGLQFLFEYFSETQRNKGNFPGRFSGRQFSNSRSEMNVSTLELGDSALYLCASSLTGTVSRKETQYFGPGTRLLVL.

V usage is TRBV5-1 and J usage is TRBJ2-7, with 8 bases aligning to TRBD1. V shed 3 bases and J 2 bases; nucleotides not matched to a gene: 7. There are 15 residues in the CDR3. Germline V lookup: CDR1 SGHRS, CDR2 YFSETQ. The CDR3 region has the DNA TGCGCCAGCAGCTCCTCCGGGACAGGAACCTACGAGCAGTACTTC. Its translation is CASSSSGTGTYEQYF.

At least ten counts were recorded for this clonotype. This chain links TRBV7-2 with TRBJ2-7, with TRBD2 matching 8 bases. The J segment lost 10 bases and the V segment lost 5 bases, leaving 13 bases of the junction unmatched. This CDR3 contains 14 residues. Per germline, CDR1 SGHTA and CDR2 FQGNSA. The DNA for the CDR3 is TGTGCCAGCAGCCCAGCAGGAGCCGGGACTAGTCAGTACTTC. This gives the protein CASSPAGAGTSQYF.

This clonotype came up a few times. The chain links TRBV29-1 to TRBJ2-1, with D possibly being TRBD1 (5 bases). This CDR3 has 10 residues. Germline V CDR1 and CDR2: SQVTM, ANQGSEA. In DNA, the CDR3 is TGCGCCACCAGGGACAATGAGCAGTTCTTC. Protein sequence: CATRDNEQFF.

This sequence joins TRBV29-1 and TRBJ2-1, with TRBD2 matching 9 bases. Trimming at V came to 6 bases and at J to 14 bases, leaving 20 bases not matched to a gene. Germline V lookup: CDR1 SQVTM, CDR2 ANQGSEA. There are 15 residues in the CDR3. The CDR3 region is CSVDPGVAGDLREFF. CDR3 nucleotides: TGCAGCGTAGATCCCGGGGTAGCGGGAGATCTGAGGGAGTTCTTC.

Concerning this clonotype: The conserved phenylalanine or tryptophan is not found at the CDR3 terminus, so this likely reflects a read error. It is unclear where the CDR3 begins or ends on the DNA, so no DNA is shown, and the CDR3 is as TCRdb lists it. The chain uses TRBV7-9 and TRBJ1-2; TRBD1 is taken as the D call from the table, unchecked against the DNA. 11 amino acids form the CDR3, both terminal residues included. CDR1 is SEHNR and CDR2 is FQNEAQ in the germline V gene (reference sequence). The CDR3 loop is CASSSGTDYTY.

The rearrangement uses TRBV7-9 and TRBJ2-5; 8 bases map to TRBD2. There are 13 residues in the CDR3. J gave up 5 bases and V 8 bases, and 7 bases lay outside the gene matches. CDR1 is SEHNR and CDR2 is FQNEAQ in the germline V gene (reference sequence). The CDR3 region is CASRERELETQYF. Written as DNA, the CDR3 is TGTGCCAGCCGGGAGCGGGAGCTGGAGACCCAGTACTTC.

The table lists this clonotype with a count of one. The DNA of the CDR3 is TGTGCCAGCCGAGCTGGGACAGGGGGCACGGGGGGCTACACCTTC. Amino acid sequence: CASRAGTGGTGGYTF. The chain combines TRBV12-3 or TRBV12-4 with TRBJ1-2; TRBD1 agrees at 12 bases. This CDR3 has 15 amino acids. The V gene end was trimmed by 8 bases and the J gene end by 8 bases; junction bases not matched to a gene: 12.

The chain couples TRBV10-2 to TRBJ2-7; weak D call: TRBD2 (6 bases). The CDR3 runs to 13 residues. The V gene's germline CDR1 is WSHSY and CDR2 SAAADI. The V end was cut by 7 bases, the J end by 6 bases, with 16 bases between. Here the CDR3 DNA reads TGCGCCAGCATAGGCAGGGAGGATCGCGAGCAGTACTTC. Its translation is CASIGREDREQYF.

This clonotype was seen only once. The chain's CDR3 is CASSLKPTGNTEAFF. For the CDR3, the DNA is TGTGCCAGCAGCTTGAAGCCCACAGGGAACACTGAAGCTTTCTTT. The V and J genes are TRBV7-6 and TRBJ1-1, with D possibly matching TRBD1 (5 bases). The CDR3 length is 15 residues. The V end lost 3 bases, the J end lost 1 base, and 12 bases lay between the germline ends. From germline, CDR1 is SGHVS and CDR2 FNYEAQ.

The chain is built from TRBV10-3 and TRBJ1-5; D gene ambiguous. The CDR3 is 13 amino acids. V dropped 9 bases and J dropped 1 base, with 10 bases sitting between them. Germline-derived CDR1 and CDR2 are ENHRY and SYGVKD. The CDR3 DNA reads as TGTGCCATTCAAGCGCAAAGCAATCAGCCCCAGCATTTT. Amino acids: CAIQAQSNQPQHF.

The rearrangement joins TRBV7-7 to TRBJ2-7, with TRBD2 identical over 9 bases. V shed 5 bases, J shed 5 bases, and the junction held 7 bases outside the gene matches. CDR1 is SSHAT and CDR2 is FNYEAQ in the germline V gene (reference sequence). The CDR3 has 14 amino acids. The CDR3 protein is CASSTGTSIHEQYF. The CDR3 DNA follows: TGTGCCAGCAGCACCGGGACTAGCATACACGAGCAGTACTTC.

Comment on this clonotype: Sequence at one end of the junction differs from germline and may be a read error. The V and J genes are TRBV9 and TRBJ2-5, with 10 bases fitting TRBD1. The length of the CDR3 is 14 residues. Germline V gives CDR1 SGDLS, CDR2 YYNGEE. Here the CDR3 DNA reads TGTGCCAGCGGCGTAGAGGGACAGGGGGAGACCCAGTACTTC. This gives the protein CASGVEGQGETQYF.

This clonotype appeared many times. The chain is built from TRBV29-1 and TRBJ1-4; 11 bases map to TRBD1. The junction had 6 bases not matched to a gene; V was cut back by 7 bases and J by 8 bases. Germline V lookup: CDR1 SQVTM, CDR2 ANQGSEA. The CDR3 length is 13 residues. The CDR3 DNA sequence: TGCAGCGCCTCGGACAGGGGGCGAGAAAAACTGTTTTTT. Translation: CSASDRGREKLFF.

This clonotype turned up a few times. V and J are TRBV10-3 and TRBJ1-2, with TRBD1 as a possible D gene (5 bases). The V gene lost 7 bases and the J gene lost 4 bases, with 16 bases spanning the gap. Germline CDR1 and CDR2: ENHRY and SYGVKD. The CDR3 spans 14 residues. CDR3 in amino acids: CAITDGGTGYGYTF. The CDR3 DNA reads as TGTGCCATCACTGATGGAGGGACGGGCTATGGCTACACCTTC.

V and J are TRBV7-8 and TRBJ1-1; D remains ambiguous. V was cut by 4 bases and J by 5 bases, with 8 bases left in between. The CDR3 spans 12 residues. The germline V gene encodes CDR1 SGHVS and CDR2 FQNEAQ. The CDR3: CASSSRYTEAFF. The CDR3 DNA sequence: TGTGCCAGCAGCTCTCGTTATACTGAAGCTTTCTTT.

This clonotype was counted ten times or more. The V call is TRBV24-1, the J call TRBJ1-6; possible D gene TRBD1, 5 bases. Trimming shortened V by 8 bases and J by 7 bases, and 11 bases separated the two germline ends. Germline-derived CDR1 and CDR2 are KGHDR and SFDVKD. The CDR3 is made up of 13 amino acids. This CDR3 is CATNRDLNSPLHF. CDR3 in DNA: TGTGCCACCAACCGGGACTTAAATTCACCCCTCCACTTT.

The chain carries TRBV7-9 and TRBJ2-7, with D perhaps matching TRBD2 (6 bases). The CDR3 sequence is 14 residues long. Germline CDR1 SEHNR, CDR2 FQNEAQ (reference sequence). Trimming left V 5 bases short and J 3 bases short, with 14 bases between. CDR3 sequence reads: CASSGGGGNYEQYF. Written as DNA, the CDR3 is TGTGCCAGCAGCGGCGGTGGCGGGAACTACGAGCAGTACTTC. The full variable domain, rest sourced from reference TRBV7-9 and TRBJ2-7, is DTGVSQNPRHKITKRGQNVTFRCDPISEHNRLYWYRQTLGQGPEFLTYFQNEAQLEKSRLLSDRFSAERPKGSFSTLEIQRTEQGDSAMYLCASSGGGGNYEQYFGPGTRLTVT.

This clonotype was counted ten times or more. The V and J genes are TRBV2 and TRBJ1-1, with TRBD1 identical over 9 bases. Germline CDR1 reads SNHLY; CDR2 reads FYNNEI. The V gene end was trimmed by 10 bases and the J gene end by 3 bases; junction bases not matched to a gene: 6. The CDR3 spans 13 residues. CDR3 region: CAIKTGGHTEAFF. The CDR3 DNA reads TGTGCCATCAAGACAGGGGGACACACTGAAGCTTTCTTT.

V gene TRBV24-1 combines with J gene TRBJ2-1; possible D gene TRBD1, 5 bases. The V end was cut by 4 bases, the J end by 9 bases, with 6 bases between. The CDR3 loop spans 11 amino acids. CDR1 and CDR2 from the germline V gene are KGHDR and SFDVKD. The CDR3 here is CATSERGEQFF. The CDR3 region has the DNA TGTGCCACCAGTGAAAGGGGTGAGCAGTTCTTC.

This clonotype was seen at least ten times. The J gene is TRBJ2-5, the V gene TRBV20-1, with 9 bases aligning to TRBD2. Per germline, CDR1 DFQATT and CDR2 SNEGSKA (reference sequence). CDR3 size: 15 residues. The junction had 7 bases not matched to a gene; V was cut back by 1 base and J by 4 bases. CDR3 protein: CSARGLAGPRETQYF. DNA for the CDR3: TGCAGTGCTAGAGGGCTAGCGGGACCTCGAGAGACCCAGTACTTC.

This chain joins TRBV7-9 and TRBJ2-7, with 13 bases fitting TRBD2. The CDR3 consists of 16 residues. V lost 5 bases to trimming and J lost 3 bases; unmatched junction nucleotides: 7. Germline CDR1 is SEHNR and CDR2 is FQNEAQ (reference sequence). The CDR3 region has the DNA TGTGCCAGCAGCCCCCCGGGGACTAGCGGGAACTACGAGCAGTACTTC. It translates to CASSPPGTSGNYEQYF.

Of note for this clonotype: A much larger clone sits a single nucleotide away, making a read error possible. Likely a read error: the CDR3 ends without its conserved phenylalanine or tryptophan. V gene TRBV5-1 combines with J gene TRBJ1-1, with TRBD1 identical over 8 bases. This CDR3 comprises 16 residues. Trimming removed 0 bases from V and 2 bases from J; junction bases left unmatched: 6. Germline-derived CDR1 and CDR2 are SGHRS and YFSETQ. CDR3 DNA sequence: TGCGCCAGCAGCTTGGGACTCGCAGGGGGCAACACTGAAGCTTTCTCT. Protein sequence: CASSLGLAGGNTEAFS.

This clonotype was detected many times. The chain links TRBV11-2 to TRBJ2-5; D is possibly TRBD1 (7 bases). The V end was cut by 2 bases, the J end by 5 bases, with 15 bases between. CDR1 and CDR2 from the germline V gene are SGHAT and FQNNGV. CDR3 length: 15 residues. The CDR3 here is CASSLSSGGFETQYF. The DNA for the CDR3 is TGTGCCAGCAGCTTATCATCAGGGGGGTTTGAGACCCAGTACTTC. The variable domain in full, with the rest retrieved from reference TRBV11-2 and TRBJ2-5, is EAGVAQSPRYKIIEKRQSVAFWCNPISGHATLYWYQQILGQGPKLLIQFQNNGVVDDSQLPKDRFSAERLKGVDSTLKIQPAKLEDSAVYLCASSLSSGGFETQYFGPGTRLLVL.

The CDR3 reads CASSHPPGTETQYF. Written as DNA, the CDR3 is TGCGCCAGCAGCCACCCACCAGGGACGGAGACCCAGTACTTC. The chain uses TRBV5-1 and TRBJ2-5; D may be TRBD1 or TRBD2 (5 bases each). There are 14 residues in the CDR3. The V gene lost 4 bases and the J gene lost 5 bases, with 15 bases spanning the gap. Germline V lookup: CDR1 SGHRS, CDR2 YFSETQ.

The rearrangement uses TRBV5-1 and TRBJ1-2; TRBD1 matches at 9 bases. Trimming removed 4 bases from V and 3 bases from J; junction bases left unmatched: 16. CDR3 size: 18 residues. Per germline, CDR1 SGHRS and CDR2 YFSETQ. The CDR3 sequence is CASSGTGLNTGEDYGYTF. The CDR3 DNA sequence: TGCGCCAGCAGCGGGACAGGGTTGAACACCGGGGAGGACTATGGCTACACCTTC.

This chain joins TRBV10-2 and TRBJ2-5; 9 bases map to TRBD2. Trimming cost V 0 bases and J 2 bases; bases outside gene matches: 4. The CDR3 sequence is 16 residues long. Germline V gene data show CDR1 as WSHSY and CDR2 as SAAADI. CDR3 residues: CASSESVAGGQETQYF. For the CDR3, the DNA is TGCGCCAGCAGTGAGTCTGTGGCGGGAGGGCAAGAGACCCAGTACTTC.

This chain links TRBV10-3 with TRBJ1-5; 12 nucleotides line up with TRBD2. The J call could be wrong; TRBJ2-3 is a better fit for the DNA end. CDR1 is ENHRY, CDR2 SYGVKD, per germline. The CDR3 runs 12 residues. In DNA form, the CDR3 reads TGTGCCATCAGTCTAGCGGGAGGGGACCAGTATTTT. Its translation: CAISLAGGDQYF.

Ten or more counts support this clonotype. V usage is TRBV6-2 or TRBV6-3 and J usage is TRBJ1-5; 8 positions agree with TRBD1. Losses at the gene ends were 6 bases for V and 2 bases for J; bases not matched to a gene: 6. The CDR3 extends over 15 amino acids. Germline-derived CDR1 and CDR2 are MNHEY and SVGEGT. In nucleotides, the CDR3 is TGTGCCAGCAGGAGGACAGGGAGTGGCAATCAGCCCCAGCATTTT. Translation gives CASRRTGSGNQPQHF.

The rearrangement links TRBV2 to TRBJ2-5, with 7 nucleotides matching TRBD2. V was pared by 7 bases and J by 4 bases, with 9 bases of the junction left unmatched. The germline gives CDR1 SNHLY, CDR2 FYNNEI. The CDR3 extends over 14 amino acids. Here the CDR3 reads CASTIVGGRETQYF. Written as DNA, the CDR3 is TGTGCCAGCACCATAGTAGGCGGGAGAGAGACCCAGTACTTC.

This clonotype was detected many times. The V and J genes are TRBV5-1 and TRBJ2-2; D remains ambiguous. CDR3 size: 14 residues. Trimming stripped 6 bases from V and 0 bases from J, with 9 bases between. Per germline, CDR1 SGHRS and CDR2 YFSETQ. The CDR3 DNA sequence: TGCGCCAGCACTACTCTCCCGAACACCGGGGAGCTGTTTTTT. This gives the protein CASTTLPNTGELFF.